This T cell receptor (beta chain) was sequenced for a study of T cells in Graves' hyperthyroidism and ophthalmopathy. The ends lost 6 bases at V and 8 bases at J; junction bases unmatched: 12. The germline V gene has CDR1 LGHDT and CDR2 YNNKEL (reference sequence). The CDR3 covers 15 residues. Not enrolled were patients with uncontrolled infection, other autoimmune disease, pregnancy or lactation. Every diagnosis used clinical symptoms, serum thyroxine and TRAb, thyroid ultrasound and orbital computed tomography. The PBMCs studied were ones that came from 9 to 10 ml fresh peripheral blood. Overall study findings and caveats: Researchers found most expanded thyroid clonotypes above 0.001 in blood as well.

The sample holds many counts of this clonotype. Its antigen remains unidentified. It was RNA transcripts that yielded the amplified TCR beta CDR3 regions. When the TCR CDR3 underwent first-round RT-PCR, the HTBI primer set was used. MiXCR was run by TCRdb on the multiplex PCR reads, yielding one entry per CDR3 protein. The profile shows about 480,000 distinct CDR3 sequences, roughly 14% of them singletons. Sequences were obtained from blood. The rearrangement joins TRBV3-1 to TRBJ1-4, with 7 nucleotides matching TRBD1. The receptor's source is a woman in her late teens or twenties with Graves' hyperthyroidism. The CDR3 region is CASSPRQGSGEKLFF. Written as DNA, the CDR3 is TGTGCCAGCAGTCCTCGACAGGGCTCTGGCGAAAAACTGTTTTTT.